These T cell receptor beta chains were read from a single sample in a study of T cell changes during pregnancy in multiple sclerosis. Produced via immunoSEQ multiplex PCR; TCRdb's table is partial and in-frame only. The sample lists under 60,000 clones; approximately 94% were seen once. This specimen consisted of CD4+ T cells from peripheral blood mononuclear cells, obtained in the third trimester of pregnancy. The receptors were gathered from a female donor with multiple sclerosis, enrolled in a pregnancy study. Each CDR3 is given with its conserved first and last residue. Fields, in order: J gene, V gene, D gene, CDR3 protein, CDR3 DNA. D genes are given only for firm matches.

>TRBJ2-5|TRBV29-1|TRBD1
CSVEDTGGSETQYF
TGCAGCGTTGAGGACACAGGGGGGTCGGAGACCCAGTACTTC
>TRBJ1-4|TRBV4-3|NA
CASSQVGQPDEKLFF
TGCGCCAGCAGCCAAGTTGGACAGCCGGATGAAAAACTGTTTTTT
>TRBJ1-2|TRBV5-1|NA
CASRAGTNYGYTF
TGCGCCAGCAGGGCAGGGACTAACTATGGCTACACCTTC
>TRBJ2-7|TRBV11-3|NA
CASSLDSRYEQYF
TGTGCCAGCAGCTTAGATTCCCGCTACGAGCAGTACTTC
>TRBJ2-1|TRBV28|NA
CASSLGGPGNEQFF
TGTGCCAGCAGTTTAGGAGGGCCTGGCAATGAGCAGTTCTTC
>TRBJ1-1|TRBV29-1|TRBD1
CSVGQGNTEAFF
TGCAGCGTCGGACAGGGGAACACTGAAGCTTTCTTT
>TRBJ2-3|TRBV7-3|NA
CASSLDRETDTQYF
TGTGCCAGCAGCTTAGATCGAGAAACAGATACGCAGTATTTT
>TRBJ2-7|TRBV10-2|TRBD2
CASSESTGTSYYEQYF
TGCGCCAGCAGTGAGTCGACTGGGACTAGCTACTACGAGCAGTACTTC
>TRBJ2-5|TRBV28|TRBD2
CASSFDQRGSRVTQYF
TGTGCCAGCAGTTTTGATCAGCGGGGCTCCCGGGTGACCCAGTACTTC
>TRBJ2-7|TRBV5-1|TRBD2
CASSPGTSGRGGEQYF
TGCGCCAGCAGCCCAGGGACTAGCGGGAGAGGTGGCGAGCAGTACTTC